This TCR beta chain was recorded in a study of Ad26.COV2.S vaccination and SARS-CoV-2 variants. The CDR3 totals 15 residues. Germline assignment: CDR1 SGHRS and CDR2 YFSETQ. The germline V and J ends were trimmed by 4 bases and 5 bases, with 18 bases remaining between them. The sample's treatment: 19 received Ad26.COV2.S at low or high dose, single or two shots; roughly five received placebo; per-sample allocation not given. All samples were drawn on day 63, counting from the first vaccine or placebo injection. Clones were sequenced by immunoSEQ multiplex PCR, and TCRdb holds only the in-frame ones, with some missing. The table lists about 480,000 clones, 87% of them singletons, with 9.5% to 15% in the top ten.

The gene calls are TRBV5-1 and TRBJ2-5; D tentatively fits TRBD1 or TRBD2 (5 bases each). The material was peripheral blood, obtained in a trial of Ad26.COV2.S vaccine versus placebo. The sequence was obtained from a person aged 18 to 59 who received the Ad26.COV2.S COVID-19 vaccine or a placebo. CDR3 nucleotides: TGCGCCAGCAGCCCAAGGAGAGGGGAAGTGGAGACCCAGTACTTC. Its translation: CASSPRRGEVETQYF.